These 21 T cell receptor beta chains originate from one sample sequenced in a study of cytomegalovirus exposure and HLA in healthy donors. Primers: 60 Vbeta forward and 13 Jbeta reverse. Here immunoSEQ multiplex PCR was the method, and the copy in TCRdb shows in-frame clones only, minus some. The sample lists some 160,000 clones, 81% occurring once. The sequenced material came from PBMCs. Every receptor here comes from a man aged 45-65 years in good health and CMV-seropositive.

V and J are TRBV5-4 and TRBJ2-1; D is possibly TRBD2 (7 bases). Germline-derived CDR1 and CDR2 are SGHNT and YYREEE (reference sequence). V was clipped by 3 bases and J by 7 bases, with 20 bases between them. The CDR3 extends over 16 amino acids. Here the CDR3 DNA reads TGTGCCAGCAGCTCCCGGTTGGGAGGGGGGGAAAATGAGCAGTTCTTC. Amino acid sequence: CASSSRLGGGENEQFF.

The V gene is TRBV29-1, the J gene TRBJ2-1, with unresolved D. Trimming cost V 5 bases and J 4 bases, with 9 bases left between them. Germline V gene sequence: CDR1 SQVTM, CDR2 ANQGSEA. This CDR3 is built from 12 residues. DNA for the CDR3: TGCAGCGTTATACATGTATACAATGAGCAGTTCTTC. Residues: CSVIHVYNEQFF.

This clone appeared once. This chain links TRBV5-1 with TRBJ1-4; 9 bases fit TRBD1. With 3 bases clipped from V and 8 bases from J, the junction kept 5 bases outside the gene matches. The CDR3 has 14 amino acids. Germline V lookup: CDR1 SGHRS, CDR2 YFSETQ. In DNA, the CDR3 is TGCGCCAGCAGCTCACAGGGGGCATGGGAAAAACTGTTTTTT. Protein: CASSSQGAWEKLFF.

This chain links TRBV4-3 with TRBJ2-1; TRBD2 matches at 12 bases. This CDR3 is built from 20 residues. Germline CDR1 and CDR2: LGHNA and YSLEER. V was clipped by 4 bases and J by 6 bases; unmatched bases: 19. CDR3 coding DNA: TGCGCCAGCAGCCCTCTCGGCCTAGCGGGAGGGTCGTCCCCTGTCAATGAGCAGTTCTTC. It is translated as CASSPLGLAGGSSPVNEQFF.

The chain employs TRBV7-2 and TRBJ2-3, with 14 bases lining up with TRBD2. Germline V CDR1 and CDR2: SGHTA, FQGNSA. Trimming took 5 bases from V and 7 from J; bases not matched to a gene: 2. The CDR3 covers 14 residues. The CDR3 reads CASSGTSGRNTQYF. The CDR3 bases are TGTGCCAGCAGCGGGACTAGCGGGAGAAATACGCAGTATTTT.

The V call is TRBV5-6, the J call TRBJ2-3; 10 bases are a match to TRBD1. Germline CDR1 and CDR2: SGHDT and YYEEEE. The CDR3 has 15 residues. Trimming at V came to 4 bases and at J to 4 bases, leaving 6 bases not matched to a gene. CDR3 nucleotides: TGTGCCAGCAGCAAAGACAGGGGGCAGGCAGATACGCAGTATTTT. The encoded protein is CASSKDRGQADTQYF. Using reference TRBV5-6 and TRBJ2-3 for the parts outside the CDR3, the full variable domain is DAGVTQSPTHLIKTRGQQVTLRCSPKSGHDTVSWYQQALGQGPQFIFQYYEEEERQRGNFPDRFSGHQFPNYSSELNVNALLLGDSALYLCASSKDRGQADTQYFGPGTRLTVL.

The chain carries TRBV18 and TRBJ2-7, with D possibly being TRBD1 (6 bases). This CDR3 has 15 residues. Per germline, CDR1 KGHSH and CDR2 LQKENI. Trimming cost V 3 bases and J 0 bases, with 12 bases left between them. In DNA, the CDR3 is TGTGCCAGCTCACCCGGGACATCCAGCTCCTACGAGCAGTACTTC. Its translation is CASSPGTSSSYEQYF.

The CDR3 nucleotides are TGTGCCAGCAGCGCCGGACTAGTGGTAGGGGAGACCCAGTACTTC. This gives the protein CASSAGLVVGETQYF. The chain combines TRBV9 with TRBJ2-5; 7 bases map to TRBD2. The J segment lost 5 bases and the V segment lost 3 bases, leaving 10 bases of the junction unmatched. This CDR3 contains 15 residues. Germline V gene sequence: CDR1 SGDLS, CDR2 YYNGEE.

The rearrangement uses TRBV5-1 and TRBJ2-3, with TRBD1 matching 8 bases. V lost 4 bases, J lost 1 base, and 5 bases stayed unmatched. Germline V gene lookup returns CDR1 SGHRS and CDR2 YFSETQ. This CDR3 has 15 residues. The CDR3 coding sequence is TGCGCCAGCAGCACGGACAGGGTGGGCACAGATACGCAGTATTTT. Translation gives CASSTDRVGTDTQYF.

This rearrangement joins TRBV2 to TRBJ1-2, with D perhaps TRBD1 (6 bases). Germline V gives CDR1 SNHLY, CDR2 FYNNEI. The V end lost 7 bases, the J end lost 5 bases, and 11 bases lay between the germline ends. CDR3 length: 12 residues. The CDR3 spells CASIGQSYGYTF. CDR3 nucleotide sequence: TGTGCCAGCATAGGACAGAGTTATGGCTACACCTTC.

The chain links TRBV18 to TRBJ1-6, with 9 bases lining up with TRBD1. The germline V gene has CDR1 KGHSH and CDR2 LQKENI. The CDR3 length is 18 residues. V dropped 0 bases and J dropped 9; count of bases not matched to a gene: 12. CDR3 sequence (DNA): TGTGCCAGCTCACCACCGGGACAGGGTATATCGGGGAGTTCACCCCTCCACTTT. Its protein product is CASSPPGQGISGSSPLHF.

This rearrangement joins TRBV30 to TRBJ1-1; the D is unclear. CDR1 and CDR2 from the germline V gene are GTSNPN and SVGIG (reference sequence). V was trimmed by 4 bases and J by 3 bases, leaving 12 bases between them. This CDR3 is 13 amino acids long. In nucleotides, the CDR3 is TGTGCCTGGAATTACATCCCGTACACTGAAGCTTTCTTT. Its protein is CAWNYIPYTEAFF.

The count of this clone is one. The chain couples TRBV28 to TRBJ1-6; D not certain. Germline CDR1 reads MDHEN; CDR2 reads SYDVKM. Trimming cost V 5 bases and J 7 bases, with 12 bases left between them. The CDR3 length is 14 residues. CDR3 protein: CASSPPGRNSPLHF. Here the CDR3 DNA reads TGTGCCAGCAGTCCTCCCGGGAGGAATTCACCCCTCCACTTT.

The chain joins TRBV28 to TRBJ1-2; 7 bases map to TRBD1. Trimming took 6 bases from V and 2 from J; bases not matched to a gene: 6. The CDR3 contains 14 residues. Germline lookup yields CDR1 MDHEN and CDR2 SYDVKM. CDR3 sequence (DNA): TGTGCCAGCAGGGGGACAGTTGGAAACTATGGCTACACCTTC. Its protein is CASRGTVGNYGYTF.

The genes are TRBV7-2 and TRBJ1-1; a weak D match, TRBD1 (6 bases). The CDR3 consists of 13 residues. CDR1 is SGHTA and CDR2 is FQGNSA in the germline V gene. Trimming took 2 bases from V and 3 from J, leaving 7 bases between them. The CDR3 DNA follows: TGTGCCAGCAGCTTAACAGGGTACACTGAAGCTTTCTTT. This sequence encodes CASSLTGYTEAFF.

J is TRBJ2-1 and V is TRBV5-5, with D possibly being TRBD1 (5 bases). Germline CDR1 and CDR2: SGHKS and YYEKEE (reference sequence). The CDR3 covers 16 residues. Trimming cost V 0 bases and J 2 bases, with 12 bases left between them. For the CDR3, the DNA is TGTGCCAGCAGCTTGGTAGGGCAGGGTACCTACAATGAGCAGTTCTTC. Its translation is CASSLVGQGTYNEQFF.

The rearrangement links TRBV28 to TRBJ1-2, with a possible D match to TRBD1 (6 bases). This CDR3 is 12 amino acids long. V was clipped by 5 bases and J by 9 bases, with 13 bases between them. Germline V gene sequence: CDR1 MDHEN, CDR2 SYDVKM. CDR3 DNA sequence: TGTGCCAGCAGTCACCAGGGGTTGAGCTACACCTTC. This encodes CASSHQGLSYTF.

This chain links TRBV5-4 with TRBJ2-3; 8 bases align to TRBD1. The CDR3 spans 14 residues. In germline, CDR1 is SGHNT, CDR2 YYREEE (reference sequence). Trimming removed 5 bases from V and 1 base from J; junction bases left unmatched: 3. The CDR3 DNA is TGTGCCAGCAGACTGGACAGGGGCACAGATACGCAGTATTTT. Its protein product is CASRLDRGTDTQYF. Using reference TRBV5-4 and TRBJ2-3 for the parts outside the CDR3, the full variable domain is ETGVTQSPTHLIKTRGQQVTLRCSSQSGHNTVSWYQQALGQGPQFIFQYYREEENGRGNFPPRFSGLQFPNYSSELNVNALELDDSALYLCASRLDRGTDTQYFGPGTRLTVL.

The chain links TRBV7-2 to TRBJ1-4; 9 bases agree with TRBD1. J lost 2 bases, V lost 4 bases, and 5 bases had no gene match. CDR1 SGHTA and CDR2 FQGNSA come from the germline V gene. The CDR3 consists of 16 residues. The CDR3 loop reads CASSWGDRATNEKLFF. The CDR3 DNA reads TGTGCCAGCAGCTGGGGGGACAGGGCGACTAATGAAAAACTGTTTTTT.

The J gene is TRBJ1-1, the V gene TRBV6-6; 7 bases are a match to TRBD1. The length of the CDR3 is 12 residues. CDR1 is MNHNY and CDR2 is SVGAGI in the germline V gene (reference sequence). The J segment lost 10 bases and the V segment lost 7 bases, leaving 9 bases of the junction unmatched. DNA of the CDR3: TGTGCCAGCAATAGACAGGGTTCTGTAGCTTTCTTT. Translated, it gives CASNRQGSVAFF.

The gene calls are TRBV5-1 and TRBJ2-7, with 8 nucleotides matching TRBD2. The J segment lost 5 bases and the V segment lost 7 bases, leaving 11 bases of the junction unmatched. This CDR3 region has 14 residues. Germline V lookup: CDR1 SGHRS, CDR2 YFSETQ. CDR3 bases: TGCGCCAGCCGAGCGCGGGAGGCATTCAACGAGCAGTACTTC. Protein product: CASRAREAFNEQYF.